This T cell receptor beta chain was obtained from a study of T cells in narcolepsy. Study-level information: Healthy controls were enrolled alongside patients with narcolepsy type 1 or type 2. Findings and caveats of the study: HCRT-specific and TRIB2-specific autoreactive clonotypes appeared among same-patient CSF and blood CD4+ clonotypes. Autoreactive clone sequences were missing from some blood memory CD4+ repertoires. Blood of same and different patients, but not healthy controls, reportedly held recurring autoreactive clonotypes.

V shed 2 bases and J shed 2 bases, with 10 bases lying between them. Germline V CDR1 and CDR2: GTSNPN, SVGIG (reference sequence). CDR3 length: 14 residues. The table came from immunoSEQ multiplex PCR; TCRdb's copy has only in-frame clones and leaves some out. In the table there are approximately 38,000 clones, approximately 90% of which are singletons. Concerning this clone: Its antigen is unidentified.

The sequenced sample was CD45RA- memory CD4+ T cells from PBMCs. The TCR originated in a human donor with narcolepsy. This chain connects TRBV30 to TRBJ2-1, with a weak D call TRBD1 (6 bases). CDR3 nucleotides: TGTGCCTGGAGTAGGACAGCCACCTACAATGAGCAGTTCTTC. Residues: CAWSRTATYNEQFF.